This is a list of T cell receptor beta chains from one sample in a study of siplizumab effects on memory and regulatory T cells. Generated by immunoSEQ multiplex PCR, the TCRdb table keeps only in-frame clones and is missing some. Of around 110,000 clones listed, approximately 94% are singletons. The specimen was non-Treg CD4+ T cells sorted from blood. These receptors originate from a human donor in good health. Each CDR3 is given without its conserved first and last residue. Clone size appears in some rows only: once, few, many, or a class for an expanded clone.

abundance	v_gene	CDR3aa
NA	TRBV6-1	ASSVLAGGTDTQY
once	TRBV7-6	ASSLGTRGMDGYT
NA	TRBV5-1	ASSLVGASNTGELF
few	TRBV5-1	ASSLDKNIQY
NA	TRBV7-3	ASSPQTSGNEQF
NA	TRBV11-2	ASSLVRGNTIY
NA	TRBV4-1	ASSRGTGDNQPQH
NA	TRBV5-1	ASSENTGNAYNEQF
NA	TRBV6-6	ASAGTSGTYEQY
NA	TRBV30	AWRPYSYNSPLH
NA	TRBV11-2	ASRGLRNTGELF
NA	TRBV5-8	ASSFSGLAGPETQY
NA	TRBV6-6	ASSYSAYEQY
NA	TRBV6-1	ASSSNRATNEKLF
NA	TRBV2	ASTGTYNNEQF
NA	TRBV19	ASSIRLAGSYNEQF
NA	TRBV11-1	ASSLFQGADTQY
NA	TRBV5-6	ASSLTGQGDYGYT
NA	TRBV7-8	ASSPGLAGGGWANEQF
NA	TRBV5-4	ASSAPGPRLSYT
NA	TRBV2	ASSEGGGTYEQY
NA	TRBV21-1	ANKAGTDNRPSYEQY
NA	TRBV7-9	ASSPALAGKSTDTQY
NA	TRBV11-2	ASSLPLDEQY
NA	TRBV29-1	SGRRGQLNTGELF
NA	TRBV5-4	ASSLDTDPSYGYT
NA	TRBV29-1	SVVQRGAVDYGYT
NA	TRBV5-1	ASYPGLMNTEAF
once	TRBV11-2	ASRKPGQGNTEAF
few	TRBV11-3	ASSLDQGGTYPSEQF
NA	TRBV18	ASSPPGGNYGYT
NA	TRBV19	ASSANGYTQY
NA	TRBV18	ASSVTVSDEQY